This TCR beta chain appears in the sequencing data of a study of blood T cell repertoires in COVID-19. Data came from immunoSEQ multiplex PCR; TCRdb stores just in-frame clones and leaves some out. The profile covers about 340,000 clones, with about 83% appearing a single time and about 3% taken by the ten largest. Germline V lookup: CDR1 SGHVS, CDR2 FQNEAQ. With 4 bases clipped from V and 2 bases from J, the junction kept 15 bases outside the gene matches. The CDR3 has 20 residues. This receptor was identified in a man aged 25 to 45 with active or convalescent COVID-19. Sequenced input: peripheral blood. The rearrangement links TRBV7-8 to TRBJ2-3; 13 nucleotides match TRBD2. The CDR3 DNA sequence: TGTGCCAGCAGCTCCCTCGGGACAGTACTAGCGGGGGGGATCACAGATACGCAGTATTTT. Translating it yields CASSSLGTVLAGGITDTQYF.